Below are 10 T cell receptor beta chains sequenced from a single sample in a study of T cells in Graves' hyperthyroidism and ophthalmopathy. TCR beta CDR3 regions were amplified from RNA transcripts. First-round RT-PCR with HTBI primers amplified the TCR CDR3 region. TCRdb reprocessed the multiplex PCR reads via MiXCR and lists one record per CDR3 protein. Among approximately 530,000 distinct CDR3 sequences listed, 16% were seen once. Sequenced sample: blood. These receptors were obtained from a woman younger than 30 with Graves' hyperthyroidism.

The sample holds many counts of this clonotype. The chain has TRBV27 and TRBJ2-2; D is unclear. V was cut by 2 bases and J by 1 base, with 5 bases left in between. The germline gives CDR1 MNHEY, CDR2 SMNVEV (reference sequence). CDR3 length equals 14 residues. The CDR3 DNA follows: TGTGCCAGCAGTTTAGAACAGAACACCGGGGAGCTGTTTTTT. Its translation is CASSLEQNTGELFF.

The chain employs TRBV10-1 and TRBJ1-5; tentatively, D is TRBD1 (5 bases). In germline, CDR1 is WNHNN, CDR2 SYGVQD (reference sequence). Deletions cut 0 bases from V and 6 bases from J, with 15 bases between. This CDR3 comprises 16 residues. The CDR3, as DNA: TGCGCCAGCAGTGAGTCGAGTGGGCAGAGGGGTCAGCCCCAGCATTTT. Its protein product is CASSESSGQRGQPQHF.

The J gene is TRBJ2-4, the V gene TRBV5-1, with 7 bases identical to TRBD1. This CDR3 comprises 15 residues. Germline CDR1 reads SGHRS; CDR2 reads YFSETQ. Trimming removed 0 bases from V and 9 bases from J; junction bases left unmatched: 9. The CDR3 DNA reads as TGCGCCAGCAGCTTGGCCATAGGGGGCGCTTCCATTCAGTACTTC. It specifies CASSLAIGGASIQYF.

This clonotype was seen ten or more times. The rearrangement uses TRBV7-2 and TRBJ2-3; tentative D call: TRBD1 (5 bases). The V and J ends lost 3 bases and 4 bases respectively, with 11 bases between them. The CDR3 contains 14 residues. Germline CDR1 and CDR2: SGHTA and FQGNSA. The DNA of the CDR3 is TGTGCCAGCAGCTTCGCGACAGTTGCAGATACGCAGTATTTT. Protein sequence: CASSFATVADTQYF.

This clonotype has a count of ten or more. V is TRBV28 and J is TRBJ2-3, with 12 bases fitting TRBD2. CDR3 length: 17 amino acids. Per the germline V gene, CDR1 is MDHEN and CDR2 is SYDVKM. V shed 2 bases and J 1 base; nucleotides not matched to a gene: 4. The CDR3 region is CASSLLAGGGGTDTQYF. CDR3 coding DNA: TGTGCCAGCAGTTTACTAGCGGGAGGGGGCGGCACAGATACGCAGTATTTT.

This clonotype was seen repeatedly, ten times or more. The J gene is TRBJ1-1, the V gene TRBV3-1; 7 nucleotides match TRBD1. The CDR3 totals 13 residues. The V gene's germline CDR1 is LGHDT and CDR2 YNNKEL (reference sequence). V was clipped by 4 bases and J by 7 bases; unmatched bases: 6. CDR3 residues: CASSPRGLGEAFF. CDR3 nucleotide sequence: TGTGCCAGCAGCCCAAGGGGGCTGGGTGAAGCTTTCTTT.

This clonotype occurred many times. The V gene is TRBV19, the J gene TRBJ1-2, with D possibly matching TRBD1 (6 bases). V was pared by 3 bases and J by 4 bases, with 15 bases between. The CDR3 totals 15 residues. Germline CDR1 reads LNHDA; CDR2 reads SQIVND (reference sequence). The CDR3 loop reads CASSMWRRGGYGYTF. As DNA, the CDR3 is TGTGCCAGTAGTATGTGGCGACGAGGGGGCTATGGCTACACCTTC.

This clonotype turned up a few times. V usage is TRBV6-5 and J usage is TRBJ1-4; D is unclear. CDR3 length: 18 residues. V was clipped by 2 bases and J by 1 base, with 17 bases between them. The germline gives CDR1 MNHEY, CDR2 SVGAGI. The CDR3 DNA follows: TGTGCCAGCAGTTACGAGGCAGGAGGGTTTAGAACTAATGAAAAACTGTTTTTT. The encoded protein is CASSYEAGGFRTNEKLFF.

This clonotype appeared a few times. Being one base from a much bigger clone, this may be a read error. This chain joins TRBV11-2 and TRBJ2-7; D is uncertain. V lost 1 base and J lost 3, with 10 bases in between. Germline V gene data show CDR1 as SGHAT and CDR2 as FQNNGV. The CDR3 is 14 residues long. The CDR3 is CASSLGRGFYEQYF. In DNA form, the CDR3 reads TGTGCCAGCAGCTTAGGAAGAGGTTTCTACGAGCAGTACTTC.

The chain has TRBV13 and TRBJ1-4, with D possibly TRBD1 on 6 matching bases. With 0 bases removed from V and 4 bases from J, the gap between germline ends came to 15 bases. Per germline, CDR1 PRHDT and CDR2 FYEKMQ (reference sequence). This CDR3 has 17 residues. The CDR3 DNA sequence: TGTGCCAGCAGCTTAGGCCTTGGAGGACAGATTAATGAAAAACTGTTTTTT. Protein: CASSLGLGGQINEKLFF.